The T cell receptor beta chain described here comes from a study of radiotherapy plus CTLA-4 blockade in lung cancer. In the study overall: Among patients, approximately 19% showed objective responses, and about 30% had disease control.

As concerns this clone: Antigen specificity is unknown.

Overall study findings and caveats: There was expansion of tumor-derived TCR clones in blood after radiotherapy plus ipilimumab. Together with interferon-beta, which increased in serum after radiation, early dynamic changes in blood T cell clones were reportedly the best predictors of response.

TCRdb keeps only in-frame clones here, not all; method: immunoSEQ multiplex PCR. In the table there are some 92,000 clones, approximately 78% of which are singletons. Germline-derived CDR1 and CDR2 are SGHTA and FQGTGA. CDR3 length: 16 amino acids. The ends were cut back, 5 bases at V and 2 bases at J, with 18 bases in the middle. The TCR sequence derives from a human donor with non-small cell lung cancer who had a partial response to radiotherapy plus ipilimumab. Sequenced material: peripheral blood, taken from a patient treated with radiotherapy plus ipilimumab. The genes are TRBV7-3 and TRBJ1-1; no reliable D call. CDR3 residues: CASSLYPRTGNTEAFF. The CDR3 DNA is TGTGCCAGCAGCCTTTATCCCAGGACGGGAAACACTGAAGCTTTCTTT.